This TCR beta chain comes out of a study of shared clonotypes between healthy human individuals. As for the study in general: A few men and two women, aged 18 to 49, were donors. For every donor, three CD4 naive, three CD4 memory, two CD8 naive and one CD8 memory plates were used.

Terminally differentiated effector memory CD45RA+ cells were excluded by CCR7 positive selection of CD45RO-negative cells. Clones were read by immunoSEQ multiplex PCR, and TCRdb kept only the in-frame ones, dropping some. The sample lists nearly 600,000 clones, roughly 95% seen once, with 0.085% to 0.11% in the top ten. Sequences were obtained from naive CD8+ T cells sorted from blood. The sequence was collected from a woman in her 30s in good health.

The CDR3 sequence is CASSHGLSYEQYF. The CDR3, as DNA: TGTGCCAGCAGCCATGGACTCTCCTACGAGCAGTACTTC. The V and J genes are TRBV11-2 and TRBJ2-7; TRBD2 is a possible D gene (5 bases). The V end lost 5 bases, the J end lost 0 bases, and 8 bases lay between the germline ends. Looked up from germline, CDR1 is SGHAT and CDR2 is FQNNGV. The CDR3 covers 13 residues.